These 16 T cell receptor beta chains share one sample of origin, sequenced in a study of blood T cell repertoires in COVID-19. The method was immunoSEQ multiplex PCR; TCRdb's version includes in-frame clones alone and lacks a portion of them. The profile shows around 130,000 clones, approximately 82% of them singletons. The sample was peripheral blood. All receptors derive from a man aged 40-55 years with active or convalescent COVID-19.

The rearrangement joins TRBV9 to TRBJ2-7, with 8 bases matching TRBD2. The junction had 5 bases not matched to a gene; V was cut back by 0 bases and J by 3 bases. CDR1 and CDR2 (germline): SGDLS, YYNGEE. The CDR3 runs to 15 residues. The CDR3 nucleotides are TGTGCCAGCAGCGTAGCTCTCGGGGGGGGCTACGAGCAGTACTTC. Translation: CASSVALGGGYEQYF.

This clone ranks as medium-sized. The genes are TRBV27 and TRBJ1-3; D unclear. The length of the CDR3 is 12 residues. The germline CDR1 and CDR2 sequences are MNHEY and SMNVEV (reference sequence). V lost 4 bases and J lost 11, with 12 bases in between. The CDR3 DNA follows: TGTGCCAGCAGTTCAGGCAATTACCCCATATATTTT. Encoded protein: CASSSGNYPIYF.

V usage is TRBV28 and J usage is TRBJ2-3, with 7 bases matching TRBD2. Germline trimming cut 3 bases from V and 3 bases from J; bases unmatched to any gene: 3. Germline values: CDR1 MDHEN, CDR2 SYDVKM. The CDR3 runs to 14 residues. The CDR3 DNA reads TGTGCCAGCAGTTTGACGGGGGGAACAGATACGCAGTATTTT. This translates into CASSLTGGTDTQYF. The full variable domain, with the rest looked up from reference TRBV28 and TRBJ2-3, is DVKVTQSSRYLVKRTGEKVFLECVQDMDHENMFWYRQDPGLGLRLIYFSYDVKMKEKGDIPEGYSVSREKKERFSLILESASTNQTSMYLCASSLTGGTDTQYFGPGTRLTVL.

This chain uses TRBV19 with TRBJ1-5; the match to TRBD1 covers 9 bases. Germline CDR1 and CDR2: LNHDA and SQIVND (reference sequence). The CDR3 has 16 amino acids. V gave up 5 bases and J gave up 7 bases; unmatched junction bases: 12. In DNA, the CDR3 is TGTGCCAGTAGTCTCGGGGACAGGGTCGGTTTCCAGCCCCAGCATTTT. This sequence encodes CASSLGDRVGFQPQHF.

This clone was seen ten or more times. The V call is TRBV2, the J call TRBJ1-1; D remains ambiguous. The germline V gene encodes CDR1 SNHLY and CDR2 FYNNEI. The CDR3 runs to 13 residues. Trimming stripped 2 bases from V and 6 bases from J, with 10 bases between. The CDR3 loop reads CASSELREAEAFF. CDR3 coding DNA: TGTGCCAGCAGTGAACTTCGGGAGGCTGAAGCTTTCTTT.

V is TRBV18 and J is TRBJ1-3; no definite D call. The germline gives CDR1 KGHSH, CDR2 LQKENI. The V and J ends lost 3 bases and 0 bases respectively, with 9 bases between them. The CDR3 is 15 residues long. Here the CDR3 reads CASSPPGLSGNTIYF. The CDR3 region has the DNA TGTGCCAGCTCACCGCCGGGTCTCTCTGGAAACACCATATATTTT.

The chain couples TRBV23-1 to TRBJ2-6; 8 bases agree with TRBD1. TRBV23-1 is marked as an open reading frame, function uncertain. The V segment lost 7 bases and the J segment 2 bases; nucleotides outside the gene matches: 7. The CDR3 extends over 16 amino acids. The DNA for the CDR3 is TGCGCCAGCACCCAACAGGGGGACGCTGGGGCCAACGTCCTGACTTTC. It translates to CASTQQGDAGANVLTF.

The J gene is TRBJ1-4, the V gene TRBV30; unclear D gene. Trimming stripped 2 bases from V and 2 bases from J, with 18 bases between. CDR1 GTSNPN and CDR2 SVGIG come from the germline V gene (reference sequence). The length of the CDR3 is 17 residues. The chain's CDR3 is CAWSPLGSGGTNEKLFF. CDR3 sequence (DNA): TGTGCCTGGAGTCCACTAGGGTCGGGAGGGACTAATGAAAAACTGTTTTTT.

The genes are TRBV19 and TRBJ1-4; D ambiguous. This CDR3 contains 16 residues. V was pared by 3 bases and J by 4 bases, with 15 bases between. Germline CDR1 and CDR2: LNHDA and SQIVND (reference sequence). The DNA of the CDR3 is TGTGCCAGTAGTATTCCGACGGGTACTGGTAATGAAAAACTGTTTTTT. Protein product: CASSIPTGTGNEKLFF.

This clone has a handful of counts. The CDR3, as DNA: TGTGCCAGCAGCGTCTACAGGGATTCCAATGAGCAGTTCTTC. Encoded protein: CASSVYRDSNEQFF. The chain combines TRBV9 with TRBJ2-1, with D possibly TRBD1 on 6 matching bases. CDR3 length: 14 amino acids. V was trimmed by 2 bases and J by 6 bases, leaving 12 bases between them. CDR1 and CDR2 (germline): SGDLS, YYNGEE. The full variable domain, with the rest looked up from reference TRBV9 and TRBJ2-1, is DSGVTQTPKHLITATGQRVTLRCSPRSGDLSVYWYQQSLDQGLQFLIQYYNGEERAKGNILERFSAQQFPDLHSELNLSSLELGDSALYFCASSVYRDSNEQFFGPGTRLTVL.

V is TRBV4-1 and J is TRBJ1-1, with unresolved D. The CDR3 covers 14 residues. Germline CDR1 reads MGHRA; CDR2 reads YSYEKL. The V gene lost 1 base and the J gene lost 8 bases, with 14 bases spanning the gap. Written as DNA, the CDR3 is TGCGCCAGCAGCCAAGTCGGGGTGGCTGGGGAAGCTTTCTTT. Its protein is CASSQVGVAGEAFF.

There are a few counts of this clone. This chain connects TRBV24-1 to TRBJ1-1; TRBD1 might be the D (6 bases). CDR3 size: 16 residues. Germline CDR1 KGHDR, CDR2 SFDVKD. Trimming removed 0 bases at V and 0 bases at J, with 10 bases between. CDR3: CATSDLEGDMNTEAFF. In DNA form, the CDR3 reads TGTGCCACCAGTGATTTGGAGGGGGACATGAACACTGAAGCTTTCTTT.

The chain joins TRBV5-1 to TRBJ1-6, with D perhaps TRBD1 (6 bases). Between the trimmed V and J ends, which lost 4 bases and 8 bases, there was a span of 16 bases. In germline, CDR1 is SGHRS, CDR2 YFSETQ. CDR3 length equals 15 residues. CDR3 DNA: TGCGCCAGCAGCCCCTCCCGGGGGGGCCATTCACCCCTCCACTTT. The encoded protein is CASSPSRGGHSPLHF.

In DNA, the CDR3 is TGTGCCAGTAGCATGGAGAGGGCGGGTGGCTACACCTTC. It specifies CASSMERAGGYTF. J is TRBJ1-2 and V is TRBV19; D gene uncertain. Germline V lookup: CDR1 LNHDA, CDR2 SQIVND (reference sequence). The V gene lost 6 bases and the J gene lost 7 bases, with 15 bases spanning the gap. The CDR3 sequence is 13 residues long.

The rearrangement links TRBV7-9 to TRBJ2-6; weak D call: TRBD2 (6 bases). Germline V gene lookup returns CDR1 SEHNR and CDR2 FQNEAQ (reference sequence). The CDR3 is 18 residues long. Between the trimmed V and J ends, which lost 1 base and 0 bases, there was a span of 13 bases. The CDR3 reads CASSLGNSGNSGANVLTF. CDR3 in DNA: TGTGCCAGCAGCTTAGGTAATAGCGGTAACTCTGGGGCCAACGTCCTGACTTTC.

The CDR3 sequence is CASSLTANYGYTF. CDR3 DNA: TGTGCCAGCAGCTTGACAGCTAACTATGGCTACACCTTC. The rearrangement links TRBV5-6 to TRBJ1-2; D gene ambiguous. This CDR3 is 13 amino acids long. Germline-derived CDR1 and CDR2 are SGHDT and YYEEEE. The germline V and J ends were trimmed by 1 base and 0 bases, with 4 bases remaining between them.